This passage covers 29 T cell receptor beta chains from one sample sequenced in a study of T cells in Graves' hyperthyroidism and ophthalmopathy. Amplification targeted TCR beta CDR3 regions from RNA transcripts. The TCR CDR3 first-round RT-PCR relied on the HTBI primer set. TCRdb analysed the multiplex PCR reads with MiXCR anew, one entry per CDR3 protein. Counted here are approximately 690,000 distinct CDR3 sequences, 14% occurring once; the ten biggest clones make up about 12%. The sample taken for sequencing was blood. These receptors were collected from a woman aged 50 to 65 with Graves' ophthalmopathy.

The rearrangement uses TRBV5-8 and TRBJ1-6; D unresolved. The CDR3 totals 13 residues. Germline CDR1 and CDR2: SGHTS and YDEGEE. Trimming stripped 4 bases from V and 8 bases from J, with 10 bases between. The CDR3 DNA reads as TGTGCCAGCAGCGCGGATTGGGATTCACCCCTCCACTTT. Translating gives CASSADWDSPLHF.

In its sample, this clonotype was seen a few times. The rearrangement uses TRBV9 and TRBJ2-7; 7 bases align to TRBD2. V dropped 0 bases and J dropped 6; count of bases not matched to a gene: 6. CDR3 length equals 14 residues. CDR1 and CDR2 (germline): SGDLS, YYNGEE. The DNA for the CDR3 is TGTGCCAGCAGCGTAGCTCCTACGGGGGGCGAGCAGTACTTC. The encoded protein is CASSVAPTGGEQYF.

This clonotype occurred many times. The chain couples TRBV12-5 to TRBJ2-1, with TRBD2 matching over 10 bases. V was clipped by 2 bases and J by 6 bases; unmatched bases: 13. The CDR3 sequence is 18 residues long. CDR1 LGHNT and CDR2 FRNRAP come from the germline V gene. The DNA for the CDR3 is TGTGCTAGTGGTTTGCAGACCTTAAGACTAGCGGGCCCCAATGAGCAGTTCTTC. Translation gives CASGLQTLRLAGPNEQFF.

The chain recombines TRBV5-1 with TRBJ1-4; weak D call: TRBD1 (5 bases). Trimming stripped 0 bases from V and 8 bases from J, with 14 bases between. The germline V gene encodes CDR1 SGHRS and CDR2 YFSETQ. The length of the CDR3 is 15 residues. The CDR3 sequence: CASSLGRGLQEKLFF. The CDR3 DNA sequence: TGCGCCAGCAGCTTGGGTCGGGGGTTGCAAGAAAAACTGTTTTTT.

This clonotype came up a few times. V and J are TRBV6-1 and TRBJ1-5; no reliable D call. CDR3 size: 12 residues. Germline loops: CDR1 MNHNS, CDR2 SASEGT. Between the trimmed V and J ends, which lost 6 bases and 7 bases, there was a span of 10 bases. The CDR3 region is CASSQYGQPQHF. In nucleotides, the CDR3 is TGTGCCAGCAGCCAGTATGGCCAGCCCCAGCATTTT.

The table lists this clonotype with a few counts. CDR3 sequence (DNA): TGTGCCAGCTCCTCAAACAGGGTGGACTACACCTTC. This sequence encodes CASSSNRVDYTF. The genes are TRBV18 and TRBJ1-2; the D gene is possibly TRBD1 (6 bases). Germline loops: CDR1 KGHSH, CDR2 LQKENI. V lost 6 bases and J lost 10, with 15 bases in between. This CDR3 spans 12 amino acids.

This clonotype was counted at least ten times. The CDR3 DNA reads TGCGCCAGCAGCTTGGATGGGGGCCCCTACGAGCAGTACTTC. This translates into CASSLDGGPYEQYF. The chain combines TRBV5-1 with TRBJ2-7, with D tentatively TRBD1 (6 bases). The germline CDR1 and CDR2 sequences are SGHRS and YFSETQ. The CDR3 is 14 residues long. V dropped 0 bases and J dropped 2 bases, with 9 bases sitting between them.

This clonotype was observed many times. The V gene is TRBV5-1, the J gene TRBJ2-2; 11 bases are shared with TRBD1. Per germline, CDR1 SGHRS and CDR2 YFSETQ. Trimming took 2 bases from V and 2 from J; bases not matched to a gene: 11. CDR3 length: 19 residues. CDR3 residues: CASSLSRDRGSKNTGELFF. The CDR3 DNA sequence: TGCGCCAGCAGCTTATCCCGGGACAGGGGGAGTAAAAACACCGGGGAGCTGTTTTTT.

This clonotype was detected only a few times. The chain recombines TRBV29-1 with TRBJ1-1; unclear D gene. The CDR3 has 13 amino acids. CDR1 is SQVTM and CDR2 is ANQGSEA in the germline V gene. Between the trimmed V and J ends, which lost 7 bases and 0 bases, there was a span of 12 bases. CDR3 sequence (DNA): TGCAGCGGCGAGGCGTCCTTGAACACTGAAGCTTTCTTT. Residues: CSGEASLNTEAFF.

This clonotype was seen many times. The J gene is TRBJ2-7, the V gene TRBV12-3 or TRBV12-4; TRBD1 might be the D (5 bases). V was trimmed by 5 bases and J by 4 bases, leaving 15 bases between them. This CDR3 region has 14 residues. CDR3 nucleotide sequence: TGTGCCAGCAGTCCCGGACAACTACCTTACGAGCAGTACTTC. Translated, it gives CASSPGQLPYEQYF.

This clonotype has at least ten counts. The chain is built from TRBV28 and TRBJ2-1, with 13 bases identical to TRBD2. The germline V gene encodes CDR1 MDHEN and CDR2 SYDVKM. This CDR3 spans 16 amino acids. Trimming at V came to 2 bases and at J to 6 bases, leaving 4 bases not matched to a gene. DNA of the CDR3: TGTGCCAGCAGTTTAATTGGACTAGCGGGAGTCAATGAGCAGTTCTTC. It codes for CASSLIGLAGVNEQFF.

This clonotype was seen a handful of times. The rearrangement links TRBV7-6 to TRBJ2-7, with TRBD2 matching 13 bases. The germline gives CDR1 SGHVS, CDR2 FNYEAQ. Trimming at V came to 5 bases and at J to 2 bases, leaving 6 bases not matched to a gene. The CDR3 contains 16 residues. The CDR3 coding sequence is TGTGCCAGCAGCCCTGGGACTAGCGGGGCGACCTACGAGCAGTACTTC. It is translated as CASSPGTSGATYEQYF.

This clonotype appeared many times. The rearrangement joins TRBV5-1 to TRBJ2-1; TRBD2 agrees at 7 bases. Per germline, CDR1 SGHRS and CDR2 YFSETQ. The CDR3 length is 16 residues. Trimming took 0 bases from V and 4 from J; bases not matched to a gene: 7. The chain's CDR3 is CASSLGPTGGYNEQFF. CDR3 DNA sequence: TGCGCCAGCAGCTTGGGACCTACGGGGGGTTACAATGAGCAGTTCTTC.

This clonotype turned up a few times. The chain carries TRBV20-1 and TRBJ2-4; 7 bases are shared with TRBD2. The CDR3 contains 13 residues. Germline CDR1 is DFQATT and CDR2 is SNEGSKA (reference sequence). Losses at the gene ends were 0 bases for V and 7 bases for J; bases not matched to a gene: 3. The DNA for the CDR3 is TGCAGTGCTAGAGATAGACTAGCCAACATTCAGTACTTC. Translating gives CSARDRLANIQYF.

Many counts were recorded for this clonotype. The chain joins TRBV28 to TRBJ1-2; unclear D gene. V lost 6 bases and J 6 bases, leaving 14 bases between the germline ends. Germline CDR1 reads MDHEN; CDR2 reads SYDVKM. The CDR3 covers 13 residues. This CDR3 reads CASRGRDADGYTF. The CDR3 DNA follows: TGTGCCAGCAGGGGTCGGGATGCTGATGGCTACACCTTC.

This clonotype was counted many times. The chain joins TRBV20-1 to TRBJ2-3; 8 bases line up with TRBD2. From germline, CDR1 is DFQATT and CDR2 SNEGSKA (reference sequence). V trimming: 3 bases; J trimming: 6 bases; junction bases outside the gene matches: 11. The CDR3 loop spans 15 amino acids. Here the CDR3 DNA reads TGCAGTGCTAGCCCACTAGCGGCAGTTGGGGATACGCAGTATTTT. The encoded protein is CSASPLAAVGDTQYF.

This chain connects TRBV4-1 to TRBJ2-7; D is ambiguous. The CDR3 loop spans 16 amino acids. The V end was cut by 2 bases, the J end by 4 bases, with 18 bases between. CDR1 MGHRA and CDR2 YSYEKL come from the germline V gene. Here the CDR3 reads CASSQNSAGPIYEQYF. The CDR3 nucleotides read TGCGCCAGCAGCCAAAATTCCGCTGGACCGATATACGAGCAGTACTTC.

This clonotype was recorded many times. The CDR3 protein is CSARVPGDLYNEQFF. The CDR3 bases are TGCAGTGCTAGAGTACCGGGCGACCTCTACAATGAGCAGTTCTTC. The chain links TRBV20-1 to TRBJ2-1; D is undetermined. V was cut by 1 base and J by 3 bases, with 13 bases left in between. Germline V gene sequence: CDR1 DFQATT, CDR2 SNEGSKA (reference sequence). This CDR3 has 15 residues.

V gene TRBV10-3 combines with J gene TRBJ2-3, with 10 positions matching TRBD2. The CDR3 spans 15 residues. CDR1 is ENHRY and CDR2 is SYGVKD in the germline V gene. V was clipped by 4 bases and J by 3 bases; unmatched bases: 4. The DNA for the CDR3 is TGTGCCATCAGTGTAGCGGGAGGTTCGACAGATACGCAGTATTTT. Translated: CAISVAGGSTDTQYF.

Comment on this clonotype: Since a much larger clone is just one base distant, this may be a read error. V and J are TRBV6-5 and TRBJ1-1; no firm D call. V dropped 0 bases and J dropped 1 base, with 9 bases sitting between them. CDR1 and CDR2 (germline): MNHEY, SVGAGI. CDR3 length equals 15 residues. The chain's CDR3 is CASSYSMGTNTEAFF. CDR3 nucleotide sequence: TGTGCCAGCAGTTACTCGATGGGCACGAACACTGAAGCTTTCTTT.

This clonotype was seen at least ten times. The rearrangement links TRBV10-3 to TRBJ2-1; TRBD2 agrees at 8 bases. Trimming removed 0 bases from V and 4 bases from J; junction bases left unmatched: 5. Germline CDR1 ENHRY, CDR2 SYGVKD. The CDR3 totals 16 residues. The CDR3 here is CAISESTSVLYNEQFF. The CDR3 coding sequence is TGTGCCATCAGTGAGTCGACTAGCGTATTGTACAATGAGCAGTTCTTC.

The genes are TRBV10-2 and TRBJ1-4; a possible D gene is TRBD1 (6 bases). Deletions cut 6 bases from V and 8 bases from J, with 16 bases between. The CDR3 loop spans 14 amino acids. Germline assignment: CDR1 WSHSY and CDR2 SAAADI. The CDR3 here is CASSADSLREKLFF. CDR3 DNA sequence: TGCGCCAGCAGCGCGGACAGCCTGAGGGAAAAACTGTTTTTT.

The chain couples TRBV19 to TRBJ2-3, with 9 bases lining up with TRBD2. Germline trimming cut 4 bases from V and 6 bases from J; bases unmatched to any gene: 8. Germline CDR1 is LNHDA and CDR2 is SQIVND (reference sequence). The CDR3 contains 15 residues. The CDR3 nucleotides are TGTGCCAGTAGTACGGGACTAGCTTACAGGGATACGCAGTATTTT. This codes for CASSTGLAYRDTQYF. The entire variable domain, with the rest obtained from reference TRBV19 and TRBJ2-3, is as follows: DGGITQSPKYLFRKEGQNVTLSCEQNLNHDAMYWYRQDPGQGLRLIYYSQIVNDFQKGDIAEGYSVSREKKESFPLTVTSAQKNPTAFYLCASSTGLAYRDTQYFGPGTRLTVL.

This clonotype was observed many times. V is TRBV11-2 and J is TRBJ2-1; D gene uncertain. Germline V gene lookup returns CDR1 SGHAT and CDR2 FQNNGV. Trimming cost V 5 bases and J 4 bases, with 15 bases left between them. This CDR3 has 15 residues. CDR3 region: CASSPRASEYNEQFF. CDR3 sequence (DNA): TGTGCCAGCAGCCCACGAGCGAGCGAGTACAATGAGCAGTTCTTC. Supplemented by reference TRBV11-2 and TRBJ2-1, the full variable domain reads EAGVAQSPRYKIIEKRQSVAFWCNPISGHATLYWYQQILGQGPKLLIQFQNNGVVDDSQLPKDRFSAERLKGVDSTLKIQPAKLEDSAVYLCASSPRASEYNEQFFGPGTRLTVL.

This clonotype appeared many times. The chain recombines TRBV7-9 with TRBJ2-7; D is unclear. The ends were cut back, 4 bases at V and 0 bases at J, with 13 bases in the middle. The CDR3 sequence is 15 residues long. Germline values: CDR1 SEHNR, CDR2 FQNEAQ (reference sequence). CDR3 nucleotide sequence: TGTGCCAGCAGCTCTTTTGACGCGAGCTCCTACGAGCAGTACTTC. Translated, it gives CASSSFDASSYEQYF.

At least ten counts were recorded for this clonotype. This rearrangement joins TRBV20-1 to TRBJ2-7; the match to TRBD2 covers 14 bases. The CDR3 is made up of 14 amino acids. J was trimmed by 2 bases and V by 6 bases; bases with no gene match: 3. Germline V CDR1 and CDR2: DFQATT, SNEGSKA (reference sequence). The CDR3 is CSARTSGRTYEQYF. The DNA for the CDR3 is TGCAGTGCAAGGACTAGCGGGAGGACCTACGAGCAGTACTTC.

This chain joins TRBV20-1 and TRBJ1-5, with D uncertain. V lost 3 bases and J lost 0, with 12 bases in between. CDR3 length: 15 amino acids. The germline V gene has CDR1 DFQATT and CDR2 SNEGSKA (reference sequence). CDR3 in DNA: TGCAGTGCTAGGAGTCGGGGAAATAGCAATCAGCCCCAGCATTTT. It translates to CSARSRGNSNQPQHF.

The sample holds a few counts of this clonotype. The genes are TRBV10-3 and TRBJ2-4, with D perhaps TRBD2 (7 bases). V was cut by 0 bases and J by 7 bases, with 13 bases left in between. The CDR3 is 15 residues long. The germline V gene has CDR1 ENHRY and CDR2 SYGVKD. CDR3 DNA sequence: TGTGCCATCAGTGAGTCACAGGGAGGGAGTAACATTCAGTACTTC. Its protein is CAISESQGGSNIQYF.

V usage is TRBV10-3 and J usage is TRBJ2-2; TRBD2 aligns across 10 bases. V dropped 4 bases and J dropped 4; count of bases not matched to a gene: 3. CDR1 is ENHRY and CDR2 is SYGVKD in the germline V gene. The CDR3 loop spans 15 amino acids. The CDR3 is CAISGASGSTGELFF. In nucleotides, the CDR3 is TGTGCCATCAGTGGGGCTAGCGGGAGCACCGGGGAGCTGTTTTTT.